The 9 T cell receptor beta chains reported below all come from one sample, sequenced in a study of blood T cell repertoires in COVID-19. Measured with immunoSEQ multiplex PCR; TCRdb has only the in-frame clones, and not every one. The sample records fewer than 200,000 clones, about 85% being singletons. Input material: peripheral blood. The receptor source for this set is a man aged 55 to 70 with acute or convalescent COVID-19.

A single count supports this clone. V gene TRBV7-8 combines with J gene TRBJ2-2; D not resolved. Trimming pared 5 bases from V and 7 bases from J, leaving 14 bases between. Germline CDR1 is SGHVS and CDR2 is FQNEAQ. The CDR3 totals 14 residues. Here the CDR3 DNA reads TGTGCCAGCAGCGTAGTTGGTTCGGGCGGGGAGCTGTTTTTT. Translating gives CASSVVGSGGELFF.

This chain connects TRBV5-1 to TRBJ1-1, with no clear D. The CDR3 contains 13 residues. The V gene lost 7 bases and the J gene lost 3 bases, with 13 bases spanning the gap. Germline V gene sequence: CDR1 SGHRS, CDR2 YFSETQ. The CDR3: CASASEGYTEAFF. The CDR3 region has the DNA TGCGCCAGCGCCTCAGAGGGTTACACTGAAGCTTTCTTT.

To note about this clone: Other nucleotide sequences from this sample produce the same CDR3. The rearrangement links TRBV18 to TRBJ1-1; 8 bases line up with TRBD1. Losses at the gene ends were 4 bases for V and 2 bases for J; bases not matched to a gene: 6. CDR3 length: 15 amino acids. Germline V gene data show CDR1 as KGHSH and CDR2 as LQKENI. The CDR3 DNA follows: TGTGCCAGCTCACTAGGACAGGGTTTAAACACTGAAGCTTTCTTT. It yields the protein CASSLGQGLNTEAFF. The complete variable domain, with remaining parts taken from reference TRBV18 and TRBJ1-1, reads NAGVMQNPRHLVRRRGQEARLRCSPMKGHSHVYWYRQLPEEGLKFMVYLQKENIIDESGMPKERFSAEFPKEGPSILRIQQVVRGDSAAYFCASSLGQGLNTEAFFGQGTRLTVV.

This clone has just one count. The V gene is TRBV10-3, the J gene TRBJ2-7, with 14 bases identical to TRBD2. Germline V gives CDR1 ENHRY, CDR2 SYGVKD. Trimming cost V 9 bases and J 5 bases; bases outside gene matches: 6. This CDR3 is 14 amino acids long. The DNA of the CDR3 is TGTGCCATAGGGACTAGCGGGAGAGGGAACGAGCAGTACTTC. This gives the protein CAIGTSGRGNEQYF.

J is TRBJ1-2 and V is TRBV7-8; no definite D call. Germline V gene sequence: CDR1 SGHVS, CDR2 FQNEAQ. V shed 1 base and J shed 4 bases, with 10 bases lying between them. This CDR3 region has 14 residues. In DNA, the CDR3 is TGTGCCAGCAGCTTAGATGCAGTACGCTATGGCTACACCTTC. Protein sequence: CASSLDAVRYGYTF.

The chain is built from TRBV11-2 and TRBJ1-1; no reliable D call. The ends were cut back, 1 base at V and 1 base at J, with 13 bases in the middle. The length of the CDR3 is 16 residues. Germline V lookup: CDR1 SGHAT, CDR2 FQNNGV. As DNA, the CDR3 is TGTGCCAGCAGCTTAGGGACGGGATACTCGAACACTGAAGCTTTCTTT. Translation: CASSLGTGYSNTEAFF.

The rearrangement uses TRBV19 and TRBJ1-1; TRBD1 is a possible D gene (5 bases). V lost 5 bases to trimming and J lost 4 bases, with 11 bases between them. This CDR3 is built from 13 residues. Germline V gives CDR1 LNHDA, CDR2 SQIVND (reference sequence). CDR3 nucleotide sequence: TGTGCCAGTAGTCCGCGACAGTCCACTGAAGCTTTCTTT. Translated: CASSPRQSTEAFF. The variable domain in full, with the rest retrieved from reference TRBV19 and TRBJ1-1, is DGGITQSPKYLFRKEGQNVTLSCEQNLNHDAMYWYRQDPGQGLRLIYYSQIVNDFQKGDIAEGYSVSREKKESFPLTVTSAQKNPTAFYLCASSPRQSTEAFFGQGTRLTVV.

J is TRBJ1-1 and V is TRBV10-2; 7 nucleotides match TRBD1. The CDR3 has 14 amino acids. With 1 base clipped from V and 4 bases from J, the junction kept 3 bases outside the gene matches. Germline loops: CDR1 WSHSY, CDR2 SAAADI. The DNA for the CDR3 is TGCGCCAGCAGTGAGTTGACAGGGTCCACTGAAGCTTTCTTT. Translation: CASSELTGSTEAFF.

The chain recombines TRBV11-1 with TRBJ2-1; D unresolved. This CDR3 has 14 residues. Trimming removed 5 bases at V and 8 bases at J, with 16 bases between. In germline, CDR1 is SGHAT, CDR2 FQDESV (reference sequence). CDR3 nucleotide sequence: TGTGCCAGCAGCCCCCGTTTCGCTACGCATGAGCAGTTCTTC. Amino acid sequence: CASSPRFATHEQFF. Complete variable domain (other parts from reference TRBV11-1 and TRBJ2-1): EAEVAQSPRYKITEKSQAVAFWCDPISGHATLYWYRQILGQGPELLVQFQDESVVDDSQLPKDRFSAERLKGVDSTLKIQPAELGDSAMYLCASSPRFATHEQFFGPGTRLTVL.